This TCR beta chain derives from a study of blood T cell repertoires in COVID-19 (TCRdb year 2020). In the study overall: Collaborator samples came from the United States, Italy and Spain and covered acute and convalescent phases of COVID-19. The repertoires were released in a freely available public database intended as a resource for research on the immune response to SARS-CoV-2. Sample metadata almost always included a de-identified subject ID, COVID-19 status, age in years and sex. The prospective study material was composed of cDNA or gDNA derived from T cells, B-cell-depleted T cells, or PBMCs. Where HLA class I and class II types were available, the types were taken from metadata supplied by the sample provider, not from assay-based typing. Samples came from the ongoing ImmuneRACE study (first 160 participants) plus 1,254 subjects from 6 global collaborators. The dataset comprised deeply sampled blood TCRbeta repertoires from subjects exposed to, actively infected with, or recovered from COVID-19.

General findings and caveats noted by the study authors: The quantity of clinical and demographic metadata differed by source and by participant and was supplied without curation.

Details on this clone: What this receptor recognizes is not known. Base-call qualities are not available, and no considerably larger clone is one nucleotide away.

TCRbeta CDR3 regions were amplified from genomic DNA using the immunoSEQ Assay, a bias-controlled multiplex PCR. Per the authors' processing: The number of nucleated cells in each sample was estimated from the amplification of reference gene primers within the assay. To quantify the absolute abundance of each unique TCRbeta CDR3 rearrangement, sequence reads were collapsed and filtered. For each sample, productive Simpson clonality was calculated as the square root of Simpson's diversity index across productive rearrangements. Held by TCRdb, this immuneACCESS table contains in-frame sequences only and omits some clones. Under half of the omission traces to an unresolved V gene where checked; the cause of the rest is unknown. The D gene and trimming were derived from the DNA, and the V and J assignments and clone size from that table. The sample table holds around 200,000 clones, of which about 89% were seen once. In total, the top ten clones hold about 3.5% of the sample.

Each collaborating institution followed its own protocols to collect whole blood in K2EDTA tubes. Collaborator samples were shipped for TCRbeta analysis as frozen whole blood, isolated PBMCs, or DNA extracted from either sample type. The TCR was taken from a man aged 70-80 years with acute or convalescent COVID-19. Sequences were obtained from peripheral blood.

For the CDR3, the sequence is CASSQQTSGDSYEQYF. The DNA is TGCGCCAGCAGCCAACAGACTAGCGGGGACTCCTACGAGCAGTACTTC. In this chain, TRBV4-3 is recombined with TRBJ2-7; TRBD2 fits 11 bases in the junction. The CDR3 spans 16 residues, from the cysteine through the phenylalanine. Here the CDR3 DNA is all that survives: 48 bases in frame from base 1. At the junction V is shortened by 2 bases and J by 0 bases; bases outside the gene matches: 3. CDR1 and CDR2 are read off the germline V gene as LGHNA and YSLEER.